The next 25 T cell receptor beta chains were all read from a single sample in a study of cytomegalovirus exposure and HLA in healthy donors. The primer mix had 60 Vbeta and 13 Jbeta primers. TCRdb's table, derived via immunoSEQ multiplex PCR, lists solely in-frame clones and lacks some. The table has 120,000 or so clones, around 76% seen once. Input material: PBMCs. These receptors originate from a man in his sixties in good health and CMV-seropositive.

This clone showed up just once. The CDR3 loop reads CASSITGTGVGNSNQPQHF. CDR3 bases: TGTGCCAGCAGCATCACCGGGACAGGGGTAGGAAATAGCAATCAGCCCCAGCATTTT. The rearrangement uses TRBV7-2 and TRBJ1-5; 10 bases line up with TRBD1. CDR1 is SGHTA and CDR2 is FQGNSA in the germline V gene. Germline trimming cut 5 bases from V and 0 bases from J; bases unmatched to any gene: 13. CDR3 length: 19 residues.

The CDR3 region is CAWSGLAGVSGELFF. Written as DNA, the CDR3 is TGTGCCTGGAGTGGACTAGCGGGAGTATCCGGGGAGCTGTTTTTT. The rearrangement uses TRBV30 and TRBJ2-2; 12 bases map to TRBD2. V shed 1 base, J shed 6 bases, and the junction held 3 bases outside the gene matches. Germline lookup yields CDR1 GTSNPN and CDR2 SVGIG (reference sequence). The CDR3 totals 15 residues.

J is TRBJ2-6 and V is TRBV25-1, with TRBD2 as a possible D gene (5 bases). The CDR3 consists of 18 residues. CDR1 is MGHDK and CDR2 is SYGVNS in the germline V gene. The germline V and J ends were trimmed by 2 bases and 4 bases, with 18 bases remaining between them. CDR3 sequence: CASSELTNEGAGANVLTF. The CDR3 DNA reads TGTGCCAGCAGTGAACTTACCAATGAGGGAGCCGGGGCCAACGTCCTGACTTTC.

The chain couples TRBV5-1 to TRBJ1-1, with a weak D call TRBD1 (6 bases). CDR3 length: 14 amino acids. Germline-derived CDR1 and CDR2 are SGHRS and YFSETQ. V was shortened by 2 bases and J by 1 base, with 9 bases between the two germline ends. CDR3 sequence reads: CASSFEGQNTEAFF. The CDR3 DNA sequence: TGCGCCAGCAGCTTTGAGGGACAGAACACTGAAGCTTTCTTT.

The V gene is TRBV2, the J gene TRBJ2-7; tentatively, D is TRBD1 (5 bases). Germline V gives CDR1 SNHLY, CDR2 FYNNEI. Trimming shortened V by 8 bases and J by 3 bases, and 14 bases separated the two germline ends. This CDR3 comprises 13 residues. Here the CDR3 reads CASGDDRVYEQYF. CDR3 DNA: TGTGCCAGCGGAGATGACAGAGTCTACGAGCAGTACTTC.

The chain couples TRBV7-3 to TRBJ2-1; tentatively, D is TRBD2 (6 bases). V shed 5 bases and J shed 0 bases, with 20 bases lying between them. Per germline, CDR1 SGHTA and CDR2 FQGTGA. This CDR3 contains 18 residues. In DNA, the CDR3 is TGTGCCAGCAGCCAAGGCCCTGGGAAGGGAGGCTCCTACAATGAGCAGTTCTTC. Its translation: CASSQGPGKGGSYNEQFF. Together with reference TRBV7-3 and TRBJ2-1, the CDR3 gives the full variable domain: GAGVSQTPSNKVTEKGKYVELRCDPISGHTALYWYRQSLGQGPEFLIYFQGTGAADDSGLPNDRFFAVRPEGSVSTLKIQRTERGDSAVYLCASSQGPGKGGSYNEQFFGPGTRLTVL.

This chain links TRBV2 with TRBJ2-2, with a possible D match to TRBD2 (5 bases). The CDR3 sequence is 13 residues long. V was pared by 2 bases and J by 5 bases, with 6 bases between. Germline assignment: CDR1 SNHLY and CDR2 FYNNEI. The CDR3 reads CASSEWRTGELFF. The CDR3 DNA reads TGTGCCAGCAGTGAATGGAGGACCGGGGAGCTGTTTTTT.

The CDR3 region has the DNA TGTGCCAGTAAGGAGGGATATGCAACTAATGAAAAACTGTTTTTT. It specifies CASKEGYATNEKLFF. V and J are TRBV19 and TRBJ1-4; D is unclear. With 7 bases removed from V and 0 bases from J, the gap between germline ends came to 12 bases. This CDR3 is built from 15 residues. CDR1 is LNHDA, CDR2 SQIVND, per germline (reference sequence).

This clone appeared a few times. V usage is TRBV5-6 and J usage is TRBJ1-5; D remains unclear. This CDR3 has 15 amino acids. V gave up 2 bases and J gave up 2 bases, with 11 bases separating them. Germline V gene data show CDR1 as SGHDT and CDR2 as YYEEEE. The CDR3 DNA is TGTGCCAGCAGCTTAAGGTTTGCGGGCAATCAGCCCCAGCATTTT. Its protein product is CASSLRFAGNQPQHF.

This clone appeared a single time. The chain carries TRBV6-1 and TRBJ1-2, with 8 bases matching TRBD1. The CDR3 contains 16 residues. The junction had 10 bases not matched to a gene; V was cut back by 3 bases and J by 4 bases. Germline loops: CDR1 MNHNS, CDR2 SASEGT. The CDR3 protein is CASSDPSDRVGYGYTF. CDR3 DNA: TGTGCCAGCAGTGACCCCTCGGACAGGGTTGGCTATGGCTACACCTTC.

This clone appeared once. This rearrangement joins TRBV4-1 to TRBJ2-1, with D maybe TRBD2 (7 bases). Trimming left V 4 bases short and J 6 bases short, with 19 bases between. This CDR3 region has 16 residues. Germline V gene sequence: CDR1 MGHRA, CDR2 YSYEKL. The CDR3 coding sequence is TGCGCCAGCAGCCCGATAGGGCGGGGGCCGGGCAATGAGCAGTTCTTC. Its translation: CASSPIGRGPGNEQFF.

This chain links TRBV6-4 with TRBJ2-2; tentatively, D is TRBD1 (6 bases). The CDR3 runs 13 residues. The germline CDR1 and CDR2 sequences are MRHNA and SNTAGT. V lost 2 bases, J lost 5 bases, and 6 bases lay in between. CDR3 region: CASSDTGTGELFF. The CDR3 DNA is TGTGCCAGCAGTGACACAGGGACCGGGGAGCTGTTTTTT.

This clone qualifies as medium-sized (0.01 to 0.1%). V usage is TRBV15 and J usage is TRBJ1-3; 9 bases fit TRBD1. The V gene's germline CDR1 is LNHNV and CDR2 YYDKDF (reference sequence). V lost 9 bases and J lost 1; bases outside the gene matches: 1. The CDR3 covers 13 residues. CDR3 coding DNA: TGTGCCACAGGACAGGGGTCTGGAAACACCATATATTTT. Its protein is CATGQGSGNTIYF.

This clone was seen a few times. At one end the junction does not follow the germline gene, possibly because of a read error. This CDR3 is also generated by other DNA sequences in the sample. This sequence joins TRBV4-1 and TRBJ1-1, with unresolved D. The CDR3 spans 11 residues. From germline, CDR1 is MGHRA and CDR2 YSYEKL. This CDR3 is CASSFSTEAFF. CDR3 nucleotides: TGTGCCAGCAGCTTCAGCACTGAAGCTTTCTTT.

V usage is TRBV19 and J usage is TRBJ1-1; possibly TRBD1 for D (6 bases). The germline V gene has CDR1 LNHDA and CDR2 SQIVND (reference sequence). V was trimmed by 7 bases and J by 4 bases, leaving 19 bases between them. The CDR3 covers 15 residues. In DNA, the CDR3 is TGTGCCAGTACCCCTGGTGGGGGGGCTGGCACTGAAGCTTTCTTT. Residues: CASTPGGGAGTEAFF.

The genes are TRBV18 and TRBJ1-1; TRBD1 might be the D (5 bases). Germline-derived CDR1 and CDR2 are KGHSH and LQKENI. The CDR3 sequence is 12 residues long. V dropped 5 bases and J dropped 1 base, with 5 bases sitting between them. CDR3 amino acids: CASSTGNTEAFF. CDR3 DNA sequence: TGTGCCAGCTCAACAGGGAACACTGAAGCTTTCTTT.

V usage is TRBV7-8 and J usage is TRBJ2-1; 11 bases line up with TRBD2. Trimming cost V 5 bases and J 6 bases; bases outside gene matches: 9. The CDR3 contains 16 residues. Germline CDR1 and CDR2: SGHVS and FQNEAQ. CDR3 sequence: CASSPRTSGSINEQFF. The DNA of the CDR3 is TGTGCCAGCAGCCCGCGGACTAGCGGGTCCATCAATGAGCAGTTCTTC.

Details on this clone: Sequence at one end of the junction differs from germline and may be a read error. The chain has TRBV19 and TRBJ2-3; 9 nucleotides line up with TRBD2. Germline V gene sequence: CDR1 LNHDA, CDR2 SQIVND (reference sequence). The CDR3 runs to 18 residues. CDR3 sequence: CASSRAGIAGVSTDMQYF. For the CDR3, the DNA is TGTGCCAGTAGCCGGGCGGGGATAGCGGGAGTGAGCACAGATATGCAGTATTTT.

This clone was observed a handful of times. The V call is TRBV28, the J call TRBJ2-5, with D possibly being TRBD1 (6 bases). Germline CDR1 reads MDHEN; CDR2 reads SYDVKM. The CDR3 runs 15 residues. The V end was cut by 7 bases, the J end by 1 base, with 16 bases between. The CDR3 DNA follows: TGTGCCAGCACCCGTTGGGGGCGGGCCCAAGAGACCCAGTACTTC. Its translation: CASTRWGRAQETQYF.

This chain joins TRBV9 and TRBJ2-1; D is possibly TRBD2 (6 bases). The CDR3 contains 17 residues. CDR1 is SGDLS and CDR2 is YYNGEE in the germline V gene. V lost 5 bases to trimming and J lost 0 bases, with 18 bases between them. Written as DNA, the CDR3 is TGTGCCAGCAGTCCCGGGGGTGGACGGAGCTCCTACAATGAGCAGTTCTTC. Its translation: CASSPGGGRSSYNEQFF.

The chain carries TRBV30 and TRBJ1-5; 12 bases are a match to TRBD1. The V segment lost 5 bases and the J segment 7 bases; nucleotides outside the gene matches: 9. The CDR3 has 15 residues. The V gene's germline CDR1 is GTSNPN and CDR2 SVGIG (reference sequence). As DNA, the CDR3 is TGTGCCTGGGACAGCTGGGACAGGGGGCAACAGCCCCAGCATTTT. Protein: CAWDSWDRGQQPQHF.

The chain has TRBV6-5 and TRBJ1-1; no firm D call. Deletions cut 0 bases from V and 1 base from J, with 6 bases between. In germline, CDR1 is MNHEY, CDR2 SVGAGI. The CDR3 runs 14 residues. The CDR3, as DNA: TGTGCCAGCAGTTACTCTCCAGGGAACACTGAAGCTTTCTTT. This translates into CASSYSPGNTEAFF.

This rearrangement joins TRBV7-9 to TRBJ2-7; 9 bases line up with TRBD1. Germline V CDR1 and CDR2: SEHNR, FQNEAQ (reference sequence). The CDR3 length is 18 residues. Trimming removed 1 base from V and 2 bases from J; junction bases left unmatched: 12. CDR3 region: CASSLVSSDRGYTYEQYF. The CDR3 DNA follows: TGTGCCAGCAGCTTAGTAAGTAGTGACAGGGGGTATACCTACGAGCAGTACTTC.

The chain is built from TRBV5-8 and TRBJ2-7, with TRBD1 as a possible D gene (5 bases). The CDR3 totals 12 residues. CDR1 and CDR2 from the germline V gene are SGHTS and YDEGEE. Trimming shortened V by 4 bases and J by 2 bases, and 7 bases separated the two germline ends. CDR3 bases: TGTGCCAGCAGCACAGGAACCTACGAGCAGTACTTC. It translates to CASSTGTYEQYF.

The chain has TRBV20-1 and TRBJ2-2; D unclear. Trimming cost V 3 bases and J 7 bases, with 6 bases left between them. The CDR3 extends over 11 amino acids. CDR1 and CDR2 from the germline V gene are DFQATT and SNEGSKA (reference sequence). CDR3 DNA sequence: TGCAGTGCTAGGAGGAGCGGGGAGCTGTTTTTT. It codes for CSARRSGELFF.